Shown below are 13 T cell receptor beta chains from a single sample sequenced in a study of cytomegalovirus exposure and HLA in healthy donors. PCR primers comprised 60 Vbeta and 13 Jbeta primers. The protocol was immunoSEQ multiplex PCR, while the TCRdb copy is restricted to in-frame clones and leaves out a portion. The data hold about 160,000 clones, with roughly 80% observed a single time. The specimen was PBMCs. All receptors come from a man aged 50-59 years in good health and CMV-seropositive.

V is TRBV28 and J is TRBJ1-1; 11 bases match TRBD1. CDR1 is MDHEN and CDR2 is SYDVKM in the germline V gene. This CDR3 spans 12 amino acids. V trimming: 6 bases; J trimming: 8 bases; junction bases outside the gene matches: 2. CDR3 amino acids: CASRDRGQEAFF. For the CDR3, the DNA is TGTGCCAGCAGGGACAGGGGGCAGGAAGCTTTCTTT.

This sequence joins TRBV27 and TRBJ1-3; D is uncertain. The germline V gene encodes CDR1 MNHEY and CDR2 SMNVEV (reference sequence). The CDR3 loop spans 14 amino acids. The V gene lost 6 bases and the J gene lost 0 bases, with 9 bases spanning the gap. The chain's CDR3 is CASSPSVSGNTIYF. In nucleotides, the CDR3 is TGTGCCAGCAGCCCCTCCGTCTCTGGAAACACCATATATTTT.

This clone was detected only once. The chain combines TRBV5-8 with TRBJ2-1, with D possibly being TRBD2 (6 bases). The V gene lost 4 bases and the J gene lost 7 bases, with 12 bases spanning the gap. In germline, CDR1 is SGHTS, CDR2 YDEGEE. The CDR3 has 13 residues. CDR3 loop: CASSIPGGNEQFF. The CDR3 DNA reads TGTGCCAGCAGCATCCCCGGGGGAAATGAGCAGTTCTTC.

This clone occurred a few times. The V and J genes are TRBV7-9 and TRBJ2-2; a possible D gene is TRBD2 (6 bases). The CDR3 contains 13 residues. From germline, CDR1 is SEHNR and CDR2 FQNEAQ (reference sequence). V was trimmed by 6 bases and J by 7 bases, leaving 12 bases between them. CDR3 protein: CASRFSGDGELFF. CDR3 DNA: TGTGCCAGCAGATTTAGCGGTGACGGGGAGCTGTTTTTT.

The chain joins TRBV14 to TRBJ2-7; TRBD1 is a possible D gene (5 bases). The CDR3 has 12 amino acids. Germline V gene sequence: CDR1 SGHDN, CDR2 FVKESK. V was cut by 5 bases and J by 3 bases, with 8 bases left in between. In nucleotides, the CDR3 is TGTGCCAGCAGCTCTCAGGGCTACGAGCAGTACTTC. The encoded protein is CASSSQGYEQYF.

The CDR3 coding sequence is TGTGCCAGCAGTCGTGGACAGTTTGGTAGCAATCAGCCCCAGCATTTT. It specifies CASSRGQFGSNQPQHF. The chain combines TRBV5-6 with TRBJ1-5; D might be TRBD1 (6 bases). The V gene lost 5 bases and the J gene lost 0 bases, with 15 bases spanning the gap. The length of the CDR3 is 16 residues. The V gene's germline CDR1 is SGHDT and CDR2 YYEEEE.

CDR3 protein: CASRPQGYAEAFF. In DNA form, the CDR3 reads TGTGCCAGCAGACCCCAGGGGTACGCTGAAGCTTTCTTT. This sequence joins TRBV6-5 and TRBJ1-1, with D possibly matching TRBD1 (6 bases). Trimming took 6 bases from V and 6 from J, leaving 14 bases between them. This CDR3 region has 13 residues. The germline CDR1 and CDR2 sequences are MNHEY and SVGAGI.

The CDR3 DNA is TGTGCCAGCAGGGGGCAGACCAATCAGCCCCAGCATTTT. Residues: CASRGQTNQPQHF. The chain combines TRBV6-6 with TRBJ1-5, with D maybe TRBD1 (5 bases). Germline lookup yields CDR1 MNHNY and CDR2 SVGAGI (reference sequence). The V and J ends lost 6 bases and 3 bases respectively, with 9 bases between them. The CDR3 is 13 amino acids.

CDR3 in amino acids: CASTPVGTGTSEQYF. CDR3 DNA: TGTGCCAGCACCCCCGTGGGGACAGGGACCTCCGAGCAGTACTTC. This chain uses TRBV5-5 with TRBJ2-7, with 9 positions matching TRBD1. This CDR3 is 15 amino acids long. CDR1 and CDR2 from the germline V gene are SGHKS and YYEKEE (reference sequence). The V segment lost 6 bases and the J segment 6 bases; nucleotides outside the gene matches: 13.

V is TRBV19 and J is TRBJ2-7; 12 bases line up with TRBD1. With 7 bases clipped from V and 6 bases from J, the junction kept 13 bases outside the gene matches. The V gene's germline CDR1 is LNHDA and CDR2 SQIVND (reference sequence). The CDR3 extends over 16 amino acids. CDR3 in amino acids: CASTDRGTGGQGEQYF. CDR3 in DNA: TGTGCCAGTACCGACAGAGGGACAGGGGGCCAAGGCGAGCAGTACTTC. Supplemented by reference TRBV19 and TRBJ2-7, the full variable domain reads DGGITQSPKYLFRKEGQNVTLSCEQNLNHDAMYWYRQDPGQGLRLIYYSQIVNDFQKGDIAEGYSVSREKKESFPLTVTSAQKNPTAFYLCASTDRGTGGQGEQYFGPGTRLTVT.

The rearrangement uses TRBV5-1 and TRBJ2-3; 11 positions agree with TRBD1. The CDR3 sequence is 14 residues long. Germline CDR1 SGHRS, CDR2 YFSETQ. J was trimmed by 3 bases and V by 5 bases; bases with no gene match: 2. The CDR3: CASSRDRGTDTQYF. The CDR3 DNA sequence: TGCGCCAGCAGTCGGGACAGGGGGACAGATACGCAGTATTTT.

This clone was seen only a few times. The chain recombines TRBV29-1 with TRBJ2-2; 12 positions match TRBD2. The CDR3 length is 15 residues. V lost 7 bases to trimming and J lost 3 bases; unmatched junction nucleotides: 6. Germline lookup yields CDR1 SQVTM and CDR2 ANQGSEA. This CDR3 is CSARTSGAYTGELFF. In nucleotides, the CDR3 is TGCAGCGCCCGGACTAGCGGGGCTTACACCGGGGAGCTGTTTTTT.

On this clone: One end of the junction is discordant with germline, which a read error may explain. This chain joins TRBV9 and TRBJ2-1, with D unclear. Per germline, CDR1 SGDLS and CDR2 YYNGEE. The CDR3 has 12 amino acids. The CDR3 bases are TGTGCCAACAGCCCCGACCGGGATGAGCAGTTCTTC. This sequence encodes CANSPDRDEQFF.